Following are 18 T cell receptor beta chains from one sample sequenced in a study of blood T cell repertoires in COVID-19. Libraries were prepared by immunoSEQ multiplex PCR; TCRdb keeps only in-frame clonotypes and omits some of them. The sample has about 360,000 clones; roughly 87% are singletons. Sequencing input: PBMCs or T cells enriched from blood (not recorded which). These receptors were taken from a middle-aged woman with acute COVID-19.

The V gene is TRBV15, the J gene TRBJ1-4; D perhaps matches TRBD1 (6 bases). From germline, CDR1 is LNHNV and CDR2 YYDKDF (reference sequence). With 1 base removed from V and 0 bases from J, the gap between germline ends came to 6 bases. The CDR3 is made up of 15 amino acids. CDR3 nucleotides: TGTGCCACCAGCAGAGGACAGGCAACTAATGAAAAACTGTTTTTT. This gives the protein CATSRGQATNEKLFF. The full variable domain, completed using reference TRBV15 and TRBJ1-4, is DAMVIQNPRYQVTQFGKPVTLSCSQTLNHNVMYWYQQKSSQAPKLLFHYYDKDFNNEADTPDNFQSRRPNTSFCFLDIRSPGLGDTAMYLCATSRGQATNEKLFFGSGTQLSVL.

This chain connects TRBV11-3 to TRBJ2-3, with TRBD1 as a possible D gene (6 bases). The CDR3 consists of 13 residues. Trimming left V 0 bases short and J 9 bases short, with 10 bases between. The V gene's germline CDR1 is SGHNT and CDR2 YENEEA. Here the CDR3 reads CASSLDAGQTQYF. CDR3 DNA sequence: TGTGCCAGCAGCTTAGATGCAGGACAGACGCAGTATTTT.

This clone was recorded a few times. The J gene is TRBJ2-2, the V gene TRBV2; a possible D gene is TRBD2 (5 bases). CDR1 and CDR2 from the germline V gene are SNHLY and FYNNEI. V gave up 6 bases and J gave up 3 bases, with 14 bases separating them. CDR3 size: 15 residues. The CDR3 is CASRSWKGDTGELFF. Written as DNA, the CDR3 is TGTGCCAGCAGATCCTGGAAGGGAGACACCGGGGAGCTGTTTTTT.

The chain joins TRBV7-9 to TRBJ1-3; a weak D match, TRBD1 (5 bases). This CDR3 contains 14 residues. Germline-derived CDR1 and CDR2 are SEHNR and FQNEAQ (reference sequence). V was shortened by 5 bases and J by 1 base, with 9 bases between the two germline ends. The CDR3 DNA follows: TGTGCCAGCAGCCCGTCAGGGTCTGGAAACACCATATATTTT. It encodes CASSPSGSGNTIYF.

The chain couples TRBV18 to TRBJ2-7, with 9 positions matching TRBD1. Germline CDR1 KGHSH, CDR2 LQKENI. Trimming cost V 6 bases and J 3 bases; bases outside gene matches: 6. The CDR3 covers 14 residues. The CDR3 nucleotides are TGTGCCAGCTCGCCGGGACAGGGTGACTACGAGCAGTACTTC. It yields the protein CASSPGQGDYEQYF.

The V and J genes are TRBV23-1 and TRBJ1-1, with 9 bases identical to TRBD1. TRBV23-1 is designated an ORF whose function remains uncertain. The CDR3 contains 19 residues. After removal of 1 base from V and 2 bases from J, the junction contained 14 bases not matched to a gene. This chain's CDR3 is CASSQYQDRGPGSNTEAFF. The CDR3 nucleotides read TGCGCCAGCAGTCAATATCAGGACAGGGGTCCCGGGTCCAACACTGAAGCTTTCTTT.

V usage is TRBV6-7 and J usage is TRBJ2-5; perhaps TRBD1 as D (6 bases). TRBV6-7 carries the ORF label, with uncertain function. This CDR3 is built from 17 residues. V lost 4 bases to trimming and J lost 2 bases, with 20 bases between them. This CDR3 is CASSSDGLGQKQETQYF. The CDR3 DNA reads as TGTGCCAGCAGTTCCGACGGATTAGGACAGAAGCAAGAGACCCAGTACTTC.

This chain joins TRBV4-1 and TRBJ1-5; tentatively, D is TRBD1 (5 bases). V was trimmed by 4 bases and J by 5 bases, leaving 15 bases between them. Germline-derived CDR1 and CDR2 are MGHRA and YSYEKL. The length of the CDR3 is 15 residues. The CDR3 region has the DNA TGCGCCAGCAGCCCAAACGGGGGTTTGCATCAGCCCCAGCATTTT. Translated, it gives CASSPNGGLHQPQHF.

The chain joins TRBV21-1 to TRBJ1-5; the table gives TRBD1 as D, unverified against the DNA. TRBV21-1 constitutes a pseudogene. The CDR3 spans 20 residues. The CDR3 region has the DNA TGTGCCAGCAGCAAAAAGAGGCCAGGGGCCCTGACATATAGCAATCAGCCCCAGCATTTT. This encodes CASSKKRPGALTYSNQPQHF.

With regard to this clone: Relative to the germline gene, one junction end is altered; a read error may explain this. The V and J genes are TRBV2 and TRBJ2-7, with a tentative D call TRBD1 (5 bases). This CDR3 contains 13 residues. Per the germline V gene, CDR1 is SNHLY and CDR2 is FYNNEI. CDR3 sequence: CASSTGHSNLWDF. CDR3 coding DNA: TGTGCCAGCAGCACCGGACACAGTAATTTATGGGACTTC.

The rearrangement uses TRBV9 and TRBJ2-3; 8 bases agree with TRBD2. V lost 0 bases and J lost 4; bases outside the gene matches: 4. The CDR3 runs to 15 residues. The germline V gene encodes CDR1 SGDLS and CDR2 YYNGEE. The CDR3 nucleotides are TGTGCCAGCAGCGTAGCGGGGGGGCCTGCAGATACGCAGTATTTT. Its protein is CASSVAGGPADTQYF.

The J gene is TRBJ2-3, the V gene TRBV4-1; the D gene is possibly TRBD1 (6 bases). Between the trimmed V and J ends, which lost 2 bases and 4 bases, there was a span of 13 bases. Germline V gene data show CDR1 as MGHRA and CDR2 as YSYEKL. The CDR3 totals 15 residues. The CDR3 sequence is CASSQPTGLADTQYF. CDR3 in DNA: TGCGCCAGCAGCCAACCTACAGGGTTAGCAGATACGCAGTATTTT.

This clone was picked up one time. The rearrangement uses TRBV11-2 and TRBJ2-7, with 7 bases that match TRBD1. The CDR3 loop spans 13 amino acids. The trim removed 5 bases at V and 7 bases at J, leaving 8 bases unmatched. Germline V gives CDR1 SGHAT, CDR2 FQNNGV. The CDR3 is CASSRQGTSEQYF. The CDR3 DNA reads TGTGCCAGCAGCCGACAGGGTACGAGTGAGCAGTACTTC.

The chain has TRBV5-4 and TRBJ2-7, with 7 bases identical to TRBD1. Trimming took 5 bases from V and 4 from J; bases not matched to a gene: 6. Germline assignment: CDR1 SGHNT and CDR2 YYREEE (reference sequence). The CDR3 loop spans 13 amino acids. In DNA form, the CDR3 reads TGTGCCAGCAGGCAGGACAGGTTTTACGAGCAGTACTTC. Translated: CASRQDRFYEQYF.

The chain is built from TRBV30 and TRBJ1-2, with D hard to call. Trimming took off 2 bases at V and 5 bases at J, with 9 bases between the two ends. The CDR3 is 12 residues long. The germline CDR1 and CDR2 sequences are GTSNPN and SVGIG (reference sequence). CDR3 region: CAWSPSGYGYTF. The CDR3 bases are TGTGCCTGGAGTCCCTCAGGATATGGCTACACCTTC.

In this sample, this clone turned up once. The CDR3, as DNA: TGTGCCAGCAGTTTATGGTCGTCCGGAGGCACTGAAGCTTTCTTT. It encodes CASSLWSSGGTEAFF. The chain couples TRBV27 to TRBJ1-1; D is uncertain. The length of the CDR3 is 15 residues. Germline V gene sequence: CDR1 MNHEY, CDR2 SMNVEV (reference sequence). The germline V and J ends were trimmed by 1 base and 4 bases, with 13 bases remaining between them.

The chain has TRBV7-2 and TRBJ2-5, with 7 nucleotides matching TRBD2. Germline-derived CDR1 and CDR2 are SGHTA and FQGNSA. The CDR3 is 16 residues long. The trim removed 5 bases at V and 1 base at J, leaving 10 bases unmatched. DNA of the CDR3: TGTGCCAGCAGCGATCCCTCGGGGGGACCCCAAGAGACCCAGTACTTC. Its protein is CASSDPSGGPQETQYF.

This sequence joins TRBV30 and TRBJ1-2; D uncertain. Germline V gene lookup returns CDR1 GTSNPN and CDR2 SVGIG (reference sequence). Trimming took 1 base from V and 5 from J, leaving 11 bases between them. The CDR3 extends over 13 amino acids. CDR3 region: CAWSGVGPYGYTF. In DNA, the CDR3 is TGTGCCTGGAGTGGGGTTGGGCCTTATGGCTACACCTTC.